This T cell receptor (beta chain) derives from a study of blood T cell repertoires in COVID-19. Germline assignment: CDR1 MNHNY and CDR2 SVGAGI (reference sequence). V was pared by 5 bases and J by 0 bases, with 16 bases between. The CDR3 runs 16 residues. Here immunoSEQ multiplex PCR was the method, and the copy in TCRdb shows in-frame clones only, minus some. Of approximately 40,000 clones listed, roughly 88% are singletons. Sample: peripheral blood. This sequence originates from a woman in her 70s with acute or convalescent COVID-19. The V call is TRBV6-6, the J call TRBJ2-5, with D tentatively TRBD2 (6 bases). In DNA form, the CDR3 reads TGTGCCAGCAGTAAGACCCAGACTAGTTACCAAGAGACCCAGTACTTC. The encoded protein is CASSKTQTSYQETQYF.